This passage covers 10 T cell receptor beta chains from one sample sequenced in a study of vaccination and CD4 T cells after COVID-19. No antigen is known for these receptors. Oncomine TCR Beta short-read sequencing was applied to DNA from cultured CD4+ T cells. TCRdb processed the PCR reads anew with MiXCR; each CDR3 protein has one entry. The sample lists some 25,000 distinct CDR3 sequences, around three fifths seen once, with about 5% in the top ten. Treatment denoted: roughly 10-day PBMC culture with coronavirus spike peptide pools or control peptides (ViraFEST assay). What was sequenced was CD4+ T cells from blood, cultured in vitro. The receptor source for this set is a human donor who had recovered from COVID-19.

V usage is TRBV12-3 or TRBV12-4 and J usage is TRBJ2-1; D is possibly TRBD1 (6 bases). V was clipped by 5 bases and J by 4 bases, with 12 bases between them. There are 14 residues in the CDR3. Here the CDR3 reads CASSPQTGYNEQFF. The DNA for the CDR3 is TGTGCCAGCAGTCCCCAGACAGGATACAATGAGCAGTTCTTC.

This clonotype occurred once. The chain combines TRBV24-1 with TRBJ2-1; D could derive from TRBD1 or TRBD2 (5 bases each). This CDR3 region has 17 residues. The ends were cut back, 4 bases at V and 7 bases at J, with 22 bases in the middle. Per germline, CDR1 KGHDR and CDR2 SFDVKD. CDR3 nucleotides: TGTGCCACCAGTGACCCACTAGGGGAAGGTAGGGCAAATGAGCAGTTCTTC. Encoded protein: CATSDPLGEGRANEQFF.

The chain employs TRBV7-9 and TRBJ1-5; 11 nucleotides agree with TRBD1. Germline assignment: CDR1 SEHNR and CDR2 FQNEAQ (reference sequence). This CDR3 is 15 amino acids long. After removal of 4 bases from V and 9 bases from J, the junction contained 8 bases not matched to a gene. The CDR3 DNA sequence: TGTGCCAGCAGCTCGGACAGGGGGCGGTTGTGGCCCCAGCATTTT. Translating gives CASSSDRGRLWPQHF. The full variable domain, completed using reference TRBV7-9 and TRBJ1-5, is DTGVSQNPRHKITKRGQNVTFRCDPISEHNRLYWYRQTLGQGPEFLTYFQNEAQLEKSRLLSDRFSAERPKGSFSTLEIQRTEQGDSAMYLCASSSDRGRLWPQHFGDGTRLSIL.

The rearrangement uses TRBV28 and TRBJ1-3, with D possibly matching TRBD1 (6 bases). The CDR3 totals 14 residues. V was shortened by 6 bases and J by 11 bases, with 20 bases between the two germline ends. Looked up from germline, CDR1 is MDHEN and CDR2 is SYDVKM. CDR3 amino acids: CASRGAWQRGPIYF. The CDR3 region has the DNA TGTGCCAGCAGGGGGGCCTGGCAACGAGGCCCCATATATTTT.

V is TRBV15 and J is TRBJ2-3, with D perhaps matching TRBD2 (5 bases). V was pared by 1 base and J by 3 bases, with 17 bases between. Germline V lookup: CDR1 LNHNV, CDR2 YYDKDF (reference sequence). There are 17 residues in the CDR3. The CDR3 here is CATSRGFRTGGTDTQYF. For the CDR3, the DNA is TGTGCCACCAGCAGAGGGTTTAGGACCGGAGGAACAGATACGCAGTATTTT.

The rearrangement uses TRBV7-9 and TRBJ1-1, with a tentative D call TRBD1 (6 bases). Trimming took off 4 bases at V and 4 bases at J, with 25 bases between the two ends. Germline V CDR1 and CDR2: SEHNR, FQNEAQ (reference sequence). The CDR3 runs 18 residues. CDR3 loop: CASSSFGWGGGQGTEAFF. CDR3 sequence (DNA): TGTGCCAGCAGCTCTTTCGGTTGGGGGGGCGGTCAGGGCACTGAAGCTTTCTTT.

J is TRBJ1-1 and V is TRBV6-1; TRBD1 aligns across 8 bases. The J segment lost 3 bases and the V segment lost 7 bases, leaving 10 bases of the junction unmatched. This CDR3 contains 15 residues. Germline V gene sequence: CDR1 MNHNS, CDR2 SASEGT. The CDR3 DNA is TGTGCCAGCACCAAGCAGGGGGCGGCGGACACTGAAGCTTTCTTT. As protein: CASTKQGAADTEAFF.

This clonotype was seen a few times. The chain uses TRBV19 and TRBJ1-2; the D is unclear. The CDR3 extends over 13 amino acids. Germline lookup yields CDR1 LNHDA and CDR2 SQIVND (reference sequence). V was trimmed by 4 bases and J by 3 bases, leaving 9 bases between them. The CDR3 DNA follows: TGTGCCAGTAGTAGCGTCAGGTACTATGGCTACACCTTC. Protein: CASSSVRYYGYTF. Filled out from reference TRBV19 and TRBJ1-2, the complete variable domain reads DGGITQSPKYLFRKEGQNVTLSCEQNLNHDAMYWYRQDPGQGLRLIYYSQIVNDFQKGDIAEGYSVSREKKESFPLTVTSAQKNPTAFYLCASSSVRYYGYTFGSGTRLTVV.

This clonotype showed up just once. The chain joins TRBV20-1 to TRBJ1-3; the D gene is possibly TRBD1 (5 bases). The CDR3 length is 15 residues. Germline CDR1 is DFQATT and CDR2 is SNEGSKA (reference sequence). V lost 6 bases and J 1 base, leaving 16 bases between the germline ends. The CDR3, as DNA: TGCAGTGCCCCTACGGGGGGTTCTTCTGGAAACACCATATATTTT. Its translation: CSAPTGGSSGNTIYF.

This clonotype came up a few times. The chain joins TRBV20-1 to TRBJ2-3, with D uncertain. CDR1 and CDR2 from the germline V gene are DFQATT and SNEGSKA (reference sequence). Trimming shortened V by 5 bases and J by 7 bases, and 7 bases separated the two germline ends. This CDR3 has 10 residues. This CDR3 reads CSARPNTQYF. The CDR3 region has the DNA TGCAGTGCTCGACCAAATACGCAGTATTTT.